Listed below are T cell receptor beta chains from one sample, sequenced in a study of blood T cell repertoires in COVID-19. Libraries were prepared by immunoSEQ multiplex PCR; TCRdb keeps only in-frame clonotypes and omits some of them. The sample includes about 240,000 clones, 80% to 90% seen only once; the top ten take 6.2%. The sample comprised peripheral blood. Receptor source: a man between 60 and 75 years old with acute or convalescent COVID-19. The CDR3 runs from the conserved cysteine through the conserved F or W. D genes are given only for firm matches. Some rows mark clone size as missing; the rest say once, few, many or name a class of expanded clone.

NA	NA	TRBV11-2	TRBJ2-5	CASSLGARTQGTQYF	TGTGCCAGCAGCTTAGGGGCCAGGACACAAGGGACCCAGTACTTC
NA	NA	TRBV20-1	TRBJ2-6	CSASGRTSTSGANVLTF	TGCAGTGCTAGTGGCAGGACTTCCACCTCTGGGGCCAACGTCCTGACTTTC
NA	NA	TRBV10-1	TRBJ2-7	CARRGAPYEQYF	TGCGCCAGGCGGGGAGCCCCCTACGAGCAGTACTTC
TRBD2	NA	TRBV11-2	TRBJ2-1	CASSLTPSGRSGYNEQFF	TGTGCCAGCAGCTTAACCCCTAGCGGGAGAAGTGGCTACAATGAGCAGTTCTTC
TRBD2	NA	TRBV4-1	TRBJ2-3	CASSQDQSSGSTQYF	TGCGCCAGCAGCCAAGACCAATCTAGCGGGAGTACGCAGTATTTT
NA	NA	TRBV4-1	TRBJ1-6	CASSQERGRRISPLHF	TGCGCCAGCAGCCAAGAGCGGGGGCGGAGAATTTCACCCCTCCACTTT
NA	NA	TRBV30	TRBJ2-3	CAWRGLRTDTQYF	TGTGCCTGGAGGGGTCTGAGGACAGATACGCAGTATTTT
NA	NA	TRBV27	TRBJ1-1	CACSGVKGLWRSTEAFF	TGTGCCTGTTCCGGAGTCAAGGGTTTATGGAGGTCTACTGAAGCTTTCTTT
TRBD2	NA	TRBV28	TRBJ2-3	CASSLGGSQTDTQYF	TGTGCCAGCAGTCTCGGGGGGAGCCAAACAGATACGCAGTATTTT
TRBD1	NA	TRBV5-5	TRBJ1-4	CASSSPPGRGLSSNEKLFF	TGTGCCAGCAGCTCGCCTCCGGGCAGGGGGCTGTCATCTAATGAAAAACTGTTTTTT
TRBD1	NA	TRBV24-1	TRBJ1-1	CATSDLRATGDENTEAFF	TGTGCCACCAGTGATTTGAGGGCGACAGGGGATGAGAACACTGAAGCTTTCTTT
NA	NA	TRBV5-1	TRBJ1-6	CASSLEVGDSPLHF	TGCGCCAGCAGCTTGGAGGTGGGCGATTCACCCCTCCACTTT
TRBD1	NA	TRBV5-5	TRBJ2-1	CASSLLDRSFF	TGTGCCAGCAGCTTACTGGACAGGAGTTTCTTC
NA	few	TRBV2	TRBJ1-5	CASGPTGKLQPQHF	TGTGCCAGTGGTCCTACAGGGAAACTTCAGCCCCAGCATTTT
NA	NA	TRBV6-4	TRBJ2-4	CASSDSMEGIAKNIQYF	TGTGCCAGCAGTGACTCGATGGAGGGAATAGCCAAAAACATTCAGTACTTC
TRBD1	NA	TRBV19	TRBJ2-3	CASTEGQGAYSQYF	TGTGCCAGCACGGAGGGACAGGGAGCCTATAGTCAGTATTTT
TRBD1	NA	TRBV19	TRBJ2-5	CASSSRGGQGTTAQYF	TGTGCCAGTAGTTCCCGTGGGGGACAGGGTACTACGGCCCAGTACTTC
TRBD1	NA	TRBV7-2	TRBJ1-2	CASSLEGGRANYGYTF	TGTGCCAGCAGCTTAGAAGGGGGCAGAGCTAACTATGGCTACACCTTC
NA	NA	TRBV2	TRBJ1-2	CASKADVRFGYTF	TGTGCCAGCAAAGCGGACGTGAGGTTTGGCTACACCTTC
NA	NA	TRBV10-3	TRBJ2-2	CATTGVGNTGELFF	TGTGCCACAACGGGGGTCGGGAACACCGGGGAGCTGTTTTTT
NA	NA	TRBV28	TRBJ2-1	CASSNNPGNEQFF	TGTGCCAGCAGCAATAATCCAGGGAATGAGCAGTTCTTC
TRBD1	NA	TRBV9	TRBJ1-3	CASSAGQGFAGNTIYF	TGTGCCAGCAGCGCGGGACAGGGGTTTGCTGGAAACACCATATATTTT
TRBD1	NA	TRBV24-1	TRBJ1-1	CATSDTDRVGTEAFF	TGTGCCACCAGTGATACGGACAGGGTGGGCACTGAAGCTTTCTTT
TRBD2	NA	TRBV19	TRBJ2-2	CASSPPAGYTGELFF	TGTGCCAGTAGTCCCCCAGCGGGGTACACCGGGGAGCTGTTTTTT
NA	NA	TRBV30	TRBJ2-1	CAWSVKGVSYNEQFF	TGTGCCTGGAGTGTTAAGGGGGTCTCCTACAATGAGCAGTTCTTC
TRBD2	NA	TRBV15	TRBJ2-5	CATSRDRSSSGRQETQYF	TGTGCCACCAGCAGAGATCGTTCGTCTAGCGGGAGGCAAGAGACCCAGTACTTC
TRBD2	NA	TRBV27	TRBJ2-5	CASTAAGAGETQYF	TGTGCCAGCACCGCCGCGGGAGCCGGGGAGACCCAGTACTTC
TRBD2	NA	TRBV24-1	TRBJ2-1	CATSDHGLAGGSYNEQFF	TGTGCCACCAGTGATCATGGACTAGCGGGAGGATCTTACAATGAGCAGTTCTTC
NA	NA	TRBV4-2	TRBJ2-2	CASSPSDRGELFF	TGTGCCAGCAGCCCTAGCGACCGCGGGGAGCTGTTTTTT
NA	NA	TRBV6-1	TRBJ2-2	CASSEVRVGELFF	TGTGCCAGCAGTGAAGTGAGGGTCGGGGAGCTGTTTTTT
NA	NA	TRBV30	TRBJ2-2	CAWKEDTGELFF	TGTGCCTGGAAGGAGGACACCGGGGAGCTGTTTTTT
NA	NA	TRBV28	TRBJ2-5	CASSFGVVAVSQYF	TGTGCCAGCAGTTTCGGGGTGGTAGCAGTGAGCCAGTACTTC
TRBD1	NA	TRBV7-2	TRBJ1-2	CASSPDRVRGGYTF	TGTGCCAGCAGCCCTGACAGGGTACGAGGTGGCTACACCTTC
TRBD2	NA	TRBV28	TRBJ2-1	CASSSRTSGSIHEQFF	TGTGCCAGCAGTTCCCGGACTAGCGGGAGTATACATGAGCAGTTCTTC
NA	NA	TRBV4-2	TRBJ2-1	CASSQDRSGYNEQFF	TGTGCCAGCAGCCAAGATAGGTCGGGCTACAATGAGCAGTTCTTC
NA	NA	TRBV21-1	TRBJ2-7	CASSKALGSGTSGSSYEQYF	TGTGCCAGCAGCAAAGCGCTCGGTTCGGGGACTAGCGGGAGTTCCTACGAGCAGTACTTC
NA	NA	TRBV7-2	TRBJ2-7	CASSLLREQYF	TGTGCCAGCAGCCTCCTCAGAGAGCAGTACTTC
TRBD1	NA	TRBV6-2/TRBV6-3	TRBJ1-2	CASSQGQVYGYTF	TGTGCCAGCAGTCAGGGACAGGTCTATGGCTACACCTTC
NA	NA	TRBV29-1	TRBJ2-7	CSVGDNEQYF	TGCAGCGTTGGGGACAACGAGCAGTACTTC
NA	few	TRBV6-2/TRBV6-3	TRBJ1-4	CASSSRLKPTNEKLFF	TGTGCCAGCAGTTCCCGACTGAAACCAACTAATGAAAAACTGTTTTTT
TRBD1	NA	TRBV28	TRBJ1-5	CASSDRTGITGQPQHF	TGTGCCAGCAGCGACCGGACAGGGATTACTGGTCAGCCCCAGCATTTT
NA	NA	TRBV24-1	TRBJ1-3	CATSDFSLHRLSGNTIYF	TGTGCCACCAGTGATTTCTCTCTTCACCGACTCTCTGGAAACACCATATATTTT
TRBD1	once	TRBV2	TRBJ1-1	CASIRDRDTEAFF	TGTGCCAGCATCCGGGACAGGGACACTGAAGCTTTCTTT
TRBD1	NA	TRBV19	TRBJ1-5	CASSVDRGLSSQPQHF	TGTGCCAGTAGTGTGGACAGGGGGCTCTCTTCTCAGCCCCAGCATTTT
TRBD1	NA	TRBV28	TRBJ1-4	CASSSRGQGRDEKLFF	TGTGCCAGCAGTTCCCGAGGACAGGGTAGGGATGAAAAACTGTTTTTT
NA	few	TRBV27	TRBJ2-5	CASSLLGAGETQYF	TGTGCCAGCAGCTTATTGGGGGCGGGAGAGACCCAGTACTTC
NA	NA	TRBV28	TRBJ1-5	CASTAPRGPQHF	TGTGCCAGCACCGCCCCCCGAGGACCCCAGCATTTT
NA	NA	TRBV5-1	TRBJ1-1	CASRNEGEAFF	TGCGCCAGCAGGAATGAGGGTGAAGCTTTCTTT
TRBD1	NA	TRBV28	TRBJ1-5	CASTDLAGGGQPQHF	TGTGCCAGCACCGACCTAGCAGGGGGCGGGCAGCCCCAGCATTTT
NA	NA	TRBV7-9	TRBJ1-4	CASSLAPVGDIEKLFF	TGTGCCAGCAGCTTGGCGCCCGTAGGGGATATTGAAAAACTGTTTTTT
NA	NA	TRBV6-5	TRBJ1-3	CASSYDTGSNTIYF	TGTGCCAGCAGTTACGACACTGGGAGTAACACCATATATTTT
NA	NA	TRBV29-1	TRBJ2-1	CSVEDPGSWRRENEQFF	TGCAGCGTTGAAGACCCAGGTAGCTGGAGACGGGAGAATGAGCAGTTCTTC